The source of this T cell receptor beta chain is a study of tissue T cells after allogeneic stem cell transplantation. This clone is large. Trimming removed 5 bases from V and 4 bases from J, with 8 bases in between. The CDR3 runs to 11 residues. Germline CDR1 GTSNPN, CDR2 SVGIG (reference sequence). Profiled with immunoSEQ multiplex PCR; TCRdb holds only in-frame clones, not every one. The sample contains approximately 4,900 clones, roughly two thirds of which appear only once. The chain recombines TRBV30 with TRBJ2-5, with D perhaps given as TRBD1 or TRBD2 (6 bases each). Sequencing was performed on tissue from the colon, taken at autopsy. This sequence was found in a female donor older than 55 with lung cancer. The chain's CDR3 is CAWEGGETQYF. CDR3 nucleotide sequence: TGTGCCTGGGAGGGGGGAGAGACCCAGTACTTC.